The clone carrying this T cell receptor (beta chain) was observed many times. The antigen is not known. From the 5' RACE reads, TCRdb called clonotypes with MiXCR, one entry per CDR3 protein. The sample consists of about 33,000 distinct CDR3 sequences, around 21% of them appearing once. These data originate in a study of T-cell memory formation after mild COVID-19. General observations from the study: Later expanders leaned toward CD4+, whereas clones contracting from day 15 to 85 were balanced CD4/CD8.

V gave up 3 bases and J gave up 2 bases; unmatched junction bases: 9. The CDR3 is 16 amino acids. Germline loops: CDR1 SGHRS, CDR2 YFSETQ. The sequenced sample consisted of PBMCs or a T cell subset sorted from them (not recorded which). This sequence originates from an adult who had mild COVID-19 (a few samples of this study predate the infection). Cell type and time point are not known. The chain recombines TRBV5-1 with TRBJ1-2; 8 bases fit TRBD1. Written as DNA, the CDR3 is TGCGCCAGCAGCTCGGTCAGGGGGCGTCGGAACTATGGCTACACCTTC. The encoded protein is CASSSVRGRRNYGYTF.